Presented here are 27 T cell receptor beta chains from one specimen sequenced in a study of blood T cell repertoires in COVID-19. Assay: immunoSEQ multiplex PCR; the TCRdb copy retains only in-frame clones and omits some. This repertoire shows about 87,000 clones, about 80% found once; its top ten account for 4% to 5%. What was sequenced was peripheral blood. These receptor sequences come from a woman between 50 and 59 years old with acute or convalescent COVID-19.

This sequence joins TRBV6-6 and TRBJ2-7, with D possibly being TRBD2 (5 bases). The CDR3 sequence is 16 residues long. Trimming removed 4 bases at V and 3 bases at J, with 19 bases between. Germline V lookup: CDR1 MNHNY, CDR2 SVGAGI (reference sequence). CDR3 region: CASSFATRGEIYEQYF. The CDR3 nucleotides read TGTGCCAGCAGTTTCGCCACTCGGGGAGAAATCTACGAGCAGTACTTC.

V usage is TRBV2 and J usage is TRBJ1-2; TRBD1 matches 9 bases. This CDR3 is 14 amino acids long. Germline trimming cut 8 bases from V and 6 bases from J; bases unmatched to any gene: 10. Germline assignment: CDR1 SNHLY and CDR2 FYNNEI. The CDR3 spells CASLTGQGNNGYTF. In DNA, the CDR3 is TGTGCCAGCCTCACCGGACAGGGGAACAATGGCTACACCTTC. Filled out from reference TRBV2 and TRBJ1-2, the complete variable domain reads EPEVTQTPSHQVTQMGQEVILRCVPISNHLYFYWYRQILGQKVEFLVSFYNNEISEKSEIFDDQFSVERPDGSNFTLKIRSTKLEDSAMYFCASLTGQGNNGYTFGSGTRLTVV.

This sequence joins TRBV5-5 and TRBJ2-5; 14 bases align to TRBD2. CDR3 length equals 17 residues. V lost 4 bases to trimming and J lost 5 bases; unmatched junction nucleotides: 10. The germline V gene encodes CDR1 SGHKS and CDR2 YYEKEE (reference sequence). The chain's CDR3 is CASSLSRGTSGGETQYF. The CDR3 DNA reads as TGTGCCAGCAGCCTTTCCCGTGGGACTAGCGGGGGTGAGACCCAGTACTTC. Complete variable domain (other parts from reference TRBV5-5 and TRBJ2-5): DAGVTQSPTHLIKTRGQQVTLRCSPISGHKSVSWYQQVLGQGPQFIFQYYEKEERGRGNFPDRFSARQFPNYSSELNVNALLLGDSALYLCASSLSRGTSGGETQYFGPGTRLLVL.

J is TRBJ2-3 and V is TRBV5-1, with TRBD2 as a possible D gene (5 bases). Trimming took off 6 bases at V and 0 bases at J, with 8 bases between the two ends. The CDR3 contains 13 residues. The germline V gene encodes CDR1 SGHRS and CDR2 YFSETQ. CDR3 coding DNA: TGCGCCAGCACCCCGGGGAGCACAGATACGCAGTATTTT. As protein: CASTPGSTDTQYF.

The rearrangement joins TRBV11-2 to TRBJ1-1, with a tentative D call TRBD1 (5 bases). The CDR3 sequence is 19 residues long. V lost 5 bases to trimming and J lost 5 bases, with 30 bases between them. The V gene's germline CDR1 is SGHAT and CDR2 FQNNGV. Here the CDR3 DNA reads TGTGCCAGCAGCACCTTCGCCTGGAATAAGGGGAATCCTTTAACTGAAGCTTTCTTT. Amino acid sequence: CASSTFAWNKGNPLTEAFF.

The rearrangement links TRBV6-5 to TRBJ1-6; TRBD1 matches at 7 bases. This CDR3 comprises 15 residues. CDR1 is MNHEY, CDR2 SVGAGI, per germline. The J segment lost 7 bases and the V segment lost 4 bases, leaving 7 bases of the junction unmatched. DNA for the CDR3: TGTGCCAGCAGTTTCTTTCCGGGACAGAATTCACCCCTCCACTTT. The encoded protein is CASSFFPGQNSPLHF.

This chain links TRBV7-9 with TRBJ1-1; D may be TRBD1 (5 bases). The CDR3 length is 13 residues. The V end was cut by 6 bases, the J end by 1 base, with 9 bases between. Germline V CDR1 and CDR2: SEHNR, FQNEAQ (reference sequence). The chain's CDR3 is CASRAQGNTEAFF. As DNA, the CDR3 is TGTGCCAGCAGAGCTCAGGGGAACACTGAAGCTTTCTTT. Combining the CDR3 with reference TRBV7-9 and TRBJ1-1 gives the whole variable domain DTGVSQNPRHKITKRGQNVTFRCDPISEHNRLYWYRQTLGQGPEFLTYFQNEAQLEKSRLLSDRFSAERPKGSFSTLEIQRTEQGDSAMYLCASRAQGNTEAFFGQGTRLTVV.

V usage is TRBV7-2 and J usage is TRBJ2-7, with D possibly matching TRBD1 (7 bases). Germline V gene data show CDR1 as SGHTA and CDR2 as FQGNSA. V was pared by 4 bases and J by 3 bases, with 10 bases between. The CDR3 loop spans 13 amino acids. CDR3 DNA: TGTGCCAGCAGCTCAGGGGGGCGCTACGAGCAGTACTTC. Its protein is CASSSGGRYEQYF.

The chain recombines TRBV9 with TRBJ1-3; maybe TRBD1 (6 bases). Germline values: CDR1 SGDLS, CDR2 YYNGEE. The CDR3 covers 15 residues. V was clipped by 4 bases and J by 6 bases, with 17 bases between them. In DNA form, the CDR3 reads TGTGCCAGCAGCTCCCGACAGGATGGGGAAAACACCATATATTTT. It translates to CASSSRQDGENTIYF.

This clone was observed a handful of times. The chain links TRBV5-6 to TRBJ1-2; D is perhaps TRBD1 (5 bases). Germline CDR1 and CDR2: SGHDT and YYEEEE. The CDR3 is made up of 12 amino acids. The germline V and J ends were trimmed by 2 bases and 8 bases, with 10 bases remaining between them. This chain's CDR3 is CASSFGARGYTF. The CDR3 nucleotides are TGTGCCAGCAGCTTTGGGGCACGAGGCTACACCTTC.

The chain is built from TRBV10-2 and TRBJ2-5; 9 positions agree with TRBD2. Germline V lookup: CDR1 WSHSY, CDR2 SAAADI. The J segment lost 6 bases and the V segment lost 9 bases, leaving 11 bases of the junction unmatched. The CDR3 length is 14 residues. The CDR3 DNA reads as TGCGCCAGTGCGCTAGCGGGGCCCACAAAGACCCAGTACTTC. It encodes CASALAGPTKTQYF.

This clone was detected once. This chain connects TRBV19 to TRBJ1-4; 8 positions match TRBD1. The CDR3 has 16 residues. The germline V gene encodes CDR1 LNHDA and CDR2 SQIVND (reference sequence). V lost 5 bases and J lost 3; bases outside the gene matches: 8. CDR3 nucleotide sequence: TGTGCCAGTAGTCTTACCCCGGGACAGGCTAATGAAAAACTGTTTTTT. Translating it yields CASSLTPGQANEKLFF.

The chain employs TRBV7-3 and TRBJ1-6; a weak D match, TRBD1 (5 bases). V gave up 0 bases and J gave up 7 bases, with 10 bases separating them. CDR1 is SGHTA and CDR2 is FQGTGA in the germline V gene. The CDR3 sequence is 15 residues long. The CDR3 bases are TGTGCCAGCAGCTTAACTCCGGAGGGGAATTCACCCCTCCACTTT. As protein: CASSLTPEGNSPLHF.

This clone has only a few counts. This chain links TRBV27 with TRBJ1-5; 7 nucleotides agree with TRBD1. V lost 6 bases, J lost 5 bases, and 4 bases stayed unmatched. The length of the CDR3 is 13 residues. Germline assignment: CDR1 MNHEY and CDR2 SMNVEV (reference sequence). The CDR3 region is CASRQGFDQPQHF. As DNA, the CDR3 is TGTGCCAGCAGACAGGGGTTCGATCAGCCCCAGCATTTT.

This clone was seen more than once but under ten times. CDR3 loop: CASSQGVGVDEQYF. The CDR3 DNA reads TGCGCCAGCAGCCAAGGGGTAGGGGTCGACGAGCAGTACTTC. The rearrangement links TRBV4-1 to TRBJ2-7, with TRBD1 as a possible D gene (5 bases). Trimming removed 1 base from V and 5 bases from J, with 12 bases in between. Germline CDR1 MGHRA, CDR2 YSYEKL. CDR3 length: 14 amino acids.

This clone was recorded a few times. This rearrangement joins TRBV19 to TRBJ1-1; 9 positions agree with TRBD1. Germline V gives CDR1 LNHDA, CDR2 SQIVND (reference sequence). The CDR3 contains 17 residues. Unmatched junction bases numbered 10, after V lost 5 bases and J lost 0 bases. The CDR3 region has the DNA TGTGCCAGTAGTCCAAGGACAGGGGCAAACGTGAACACTGAAGCTTTCTTT. This encodes CASSPRTGANVNTEAFF.

This chain connects TRBV9 to TRBJ1-3; a weak D match, TRBD1 (5 bases). Germline CDR1 SGDLS, CDR2 YYNGEE. The CDR3 loop spans 14 amino acids. V gave up 0 bases and J gave up 7 bases, with 11 bases separating them. The CDR3 coding sequence is TGTGCCAGCAGCGTAGACGGGGGGAGCAACACCATATATTTT. Its translation is CASSVDGGSNTIYF.

The CDR3 DNA reads TGTGCCAGCAGCCCTCAGACAGGAGTCTCTAATGAAAAACTGTTTTTT. It is translated as CASSPQTGVSNEKLFF. V gene TRBV4-2 combines with J gene TRBJ1-4; D perhaps matches TRBD1 (6 bases). CDR1 and CDR2 from the germline V gene are LGHNA and YNFKEQ. The CDR3 has 16 residues. V dropped 4 bases and J dropped 3 bases, with 15 bases sitting between them.

The V call is TRBV3-1 (or the pseudogene TRBV3-2), the J call TRBJ1-1; 7 positions match TRBD1. The CDR3 consists of 13 residues. The V and J ends lost 4 bases and 6 bases, in that order; junction bases with no gene match: 5. In germline, CDR1 is LGHDT, CDR2 YNNKEL (reference sequence). The CDR3 nucleotides are TGTGCCAGCAGCCCCGGGACAGTATCTGAAGCTTTCTTT. It yields the protein CASSPGTVSEAFF.

This chain uses TRBV6-6 with TRBJ1-3, with a possible D match to TRBD1 (6 bases). This CDR3 contains 16 residues. Trimming shortened V by 2 bases and J by 2 bases, and 13 bases separated the two germline ends. CDR1 MNHNY and CDR2 SVGAGI come from the germline V gene (reference sequence). In DNA form, the CDR3 reads TGTGCCAGCAGTTACGAACGGGGGGCAGCTGGAAACACCATATATTTT. It encodes CASSYERGAAGNTIYF.

The chain couples TRBV28 to TRBJ2-5; TRBD1 aligns across 7 bases. The CDR3 extends over 14 amino acids. CDR1 and CDR2 from the germline V gene are MDHEN and SYDVKM. Trimming took 6 bases from V and 6 from J; bases not matched to a gene: 10. CDR3 region: CASRTRQGRQTQYF. The CDR3 DNA reads TGTGCCAGCAGGACCCGACAGGGCAGGCAGACCCAGTACTTC.

The chain couples TRBV11-2 to TRBJ1-3; TRBD1 matches 10 bases. Germline loops: CDR1 SGHAT, CDR2 FQNNGV. The CDR3 length is 16 residues. V lost 2 bases to trimming and J lost 4 bases; unmatched junction nucleotides: 5. The CDR3 nucleotides read TGTGCCAGCAGCTTAAGGCGACAGGGGGCCGGAAACACCATATATTTT. Its protein product is CASSLRRQGAGNTIYF. The variable domain in full, with the rest retrieved from reference TRBV11-2 and TRBJ1-3, is EAGVAQSPRYKIIEKRQSVAFWCNPISGHATLYWYQQILGQGPKLLIQFQNNGVVDDSQLPKDRFSAERLKGVDSTLKIQPAKLEDSAVYLCASSLRRQGAGNTIYFGEGSWLTVV.

The genes are TRBV19 and TRBJ2-7, with D hard to call. V dropped 3 bases and J dropped 1 base, with 7 bases sitting between them. CDR3 size: 13 residues. Germline lookup yields CDR1 LNHDA and CDR2 SQIVND (reference sequence). CDR3 loop: CASSIGRSYEQYF. CDR3 in DNA: TGTGCCAGTAGTATTGGTAGATCCTACGAGCAGTACTTC.

This clone was detected only once. The rearrangement uses TRBV7-2 and TRBJ2-2, with 7 bases that match TRBD2. Germline V lookup: CDR1 SGHTA, CDR2 FQGNSA. The trim removed 4 bases at V and 6 bases at J, leaving 8 bases unmatched. CDR3 length: 15 amino acids. As DNA, the CDR3 is TGTGCCAGCAGCTCGCGACTAGCAAGCTCCGGGGAGCTGTTTTTT. Amino acids: CASSSRLASSGELFF.

The chain uses TRBV19 and TRBJ2-1; 7 bases match TRBD2. The length of the CDR3 is 14 residues. J gave up 6 bases and V 4 bases, and 6 bases lay outside the gene matches. Looked up from germline, CDR1 is LNHDA and CDR2 is SQIVND (reference sequence). CDR3 residues: CASSSTSARNEQFF. The CDR3 nucleotides are TGTGCCAGTAGTAGTACTAGCGCCCGCAATGAGCAGTTCTTC. Drawing the rest from reference TRBV19 and TRBJ2-1, the complete variable domain is DGGITQSPKYLFRKEGQNVTLSCEQNLNHDAMYWYRQDPGQGLRLIYYSQIVNDFQKGDIAEGYSVSREKKESFPLTVTSAQKNPTAFYLCASSSTSARNEQFFGPGTRLTVL.

The chain couples TRBV27 to TRBJ2-2; D possibly corresponds to TRBD1 (5 bases). This CDR3 spans 13 amino acids. From germline, CDR1 is MNHEY and CDR2 SMNVEV (reference sequence). Trimming stripped 7 bases from V and 6 bases from J, with 12 bases between. The CDR3 nucleotides are TGTGCCAGCAAACTCAGGGTTCCCGGGGAGCTGTTTTTT. Translation: CASKLRVPGELFF.

The gene calls are TRBV19 and TRBJ2-6, with D uncertain. The CDR3 consists of 16 residues. Germline CDR1 reads LNHDA; CDR2 reads SQIVND (reference sequence). Trimming pared 6 bases from V and 4 bases from J, leaving 16 bases between. The CDR3 DNA reads TGTGCCAGTAGGGAGTACTCGTCATACGGGGCCAACGTCCTGACTTTC. It codes for CASREYSSYGANVLTF.